The text below deals with one T cell receptor beta chain. The source of the sample is a study of shared clonotypes between healthy human individuals. The CDR3 totals 14 residues. The germline CDR1 and CDR2 sequences are MGHRA and YSYEKL. Deletions cut 4 bases from V and 4 bases from J, with 13 bases between. Clones were read by immunoSEQ multiplex PCR, and TCRdb kept only the in-frame ones, dropping some. Among fewer than 3 million clones listed, roughly 90% were seen once. This receptor was obtained from a man younger than 35 in good health. Some clones in this sample may be carry-over from other donors' samples. The chain employs TRBV4-1 and TRBJ2-5; D not certain. The material sequenced was naive CD4+ T cells from PBMCs. As to subset: CD45RA+ positively selected. CDR3 nucleotides: TGCGCCAGCAGCCCAAACTTGGGGTCAGAGACCCAGTACTTC. Residues: CASSPNLGSETQYF.